These T cell receptor beta chains were read from a single sample in a study of cytomegalovirus exposure and HLA in healthy donors. Here immunoSEQ multiplex PCR was the method, and the copy in TCRdb shows in-frame clones only, minus some. The sample lists tens of thousands of clones; 70% to 85% were seen once. Sequencing input: PBMCs. These receptors were taken from a man between 18 and 29 years old in good health and CMV-seronegative. Both conserved end residues are part of each CDR3. D genes are given only for firm matches. Size is omitted from some rows. Given values are once, few, many or a class for expanded clones.

D | J | size | V | DNA | CDR3
TRBD1 | TRBJ1-1 | . | TRBV30 | TGTGCCTGGAGCCCACCAGACAGGGGGAACACTGAAGCTTTCTTT | CAWSPPDRGNTEAFF
TRBD1 | TRBJ1-2 | . | TRBV28 | TGTGCCACCCTCAACAAGACAGGGATTTTCTATGGCTACACCTTC | CATLNKTGIFYGYTF
. | TRBJ1-6 | . | TRBV2 | TGTGCCAGCAGTGAGAGGGGGACCCTCTCCTATAATTCACCCCTCCACTTT | CASSERGTLSYNSPLHF
TRBD2 | TRBJ2-7 | . | TRBV18 | TGTGCCAGCTCACCGAGAGAACTAGCGGGAGGGCCCTACGAGCAGTACTTC | CASSPRELAGGPYEQYF
TRBD2 | TRBJ2-7 | . | TRBV19 | TGTGCCAGCATGGGGACTAGCGGCCGTTGGTGGGAGTACGAGCAGTACTTC | CASMGTSGRWWEYEQYF
. | TRBJ1-2 | . | TRBV5-1 | TGCGCCAGCAGCGCCCAACAGGTGGCGGAGGGCTACACCTTC | CASSAQQVAEGYTF
. | TRBJ2-7 | . | TRBV13 | TGTGCCAGCAGCTTAAGGGGTTACGAGCAGTACTTC | CASSLRGYEQYF
. | TRBJ2-1 | few | TRBV12-2 | TGTGCAAGTCGCTACGGACTAGCGGGTTCCTACAATGAGCAGTTCTTC | CASRYGLAGSYNEQFF
. | TRBJ1-1 | few | TRBV4-3 | TGCGCCAGCAGCCAAGACGGGAACACTGAAGCTTTCTTT | CASSQDGNTEAFF
TRBD2 | TRBJ2-5 | . | TRBV30 | TGTGCCTGGAGTGCGACTAGCGGGAGGGATGAGACCCAGTACTTC | CAWSATSGRDETQYF
TRBD2 | TRBJ2-1 | . | TRBV29-1 | TGCAGCGTTGAAGGGACTAGCGGAGGGAATGAGCAGTTCTTC | CSVEGTSGGNEQFF
TRBD1 | TRBJ2-7 | . | TRBV7-6 | TGTGCCAGCAGCTCCCAGACAGGGGGAGCCTACGAGCAGTACTTC | CASSSQTGGAYEQYF
TRBD1 | TRBJ1-3 | . | TRBV6-5 | TGTGCCAGCAGCACGGACAGGGGTGCTGGAAACACCATATATTTT | CASSTDRGAGNTIYF
. | TRBJ1-1 | . | TRBV4-3 | TGCGCCAGCAGCCAAGATGTTGGCAGGGGAGCTTTCTTT | CASSQDVGRGAFF
TRBD1 | TRBJ2-5 | . | TRBV18 | TGTGCCAGCTCACCCGCGGGACAGGGGATGTTCAACCAAGAGACCCAGTACTTC | CASSPAGQGMFNQETQYF
. | TRBJ2-7 | . | TRBV6-1 | TGTGCCAGCATACCGGGAGTGTTCGGGTACGAGCAGTACTTC | CASIPGVFGYEQYF